The 16 T cell receptor beta chains reported below all come from one sample, sequenced in a study of brain T cells in children with intractable seizures. TCRdb's copy holds only in-frame clones and misses some; the assay was immunoSEQ multiplex PCR. The profile shows 300,000 to 400,000 clones, over 90% of them singletons. As for time point: blood from clinic visit 5 months post-surgery; TSC patient then seizure free. The starting material was peripheral blood, obtained less than 6 months after surgery. These receptors all come from a boy under two years old with tuberous sclerosis and intractable seizures.

This clone occurred a few times. The chain combines TRBV7-9 with TRBJ1-5, with 7 nucleotides matching TRBD1. V shed 7 bases, J shed 4 bases, and the junction held 7 bases outside the gene matches. Germline lookup yields CDR1 SEHNR and CDR2 FQNEAQ (reference sequence). The CDR3 runs to 14 residues. CDR3 in amino acids: CASTITGENQPQHF. DNA of the CDR3: TGTGCCAGCACCATTACAGGGGAGAATCAGCCCCAGCATTTT.

The V gene is TRBV2, the J gene TRBJ1-5; 7 nucleotides match TRBD1. Germline V gene sequence: CDR1 SNHLY, CDR2 FYNNEI. With V trimmed by 3 bases and J by 0 bases, 11 bases remained unmatched. This CDR3 contains 18 residues. The CDR3 protein is CASSDGSGGFYSNQPQHF. In DNA form, the CDR3 reads TGTGCCAGCAGTGATGGGTCAGGGGGATTTTATAGCAATCAGCCCCAGCATTTT.

The chain employs TRBV29-1 and TRBJ2-5; 9 nucleotides align to TRBD2. The J segment lost 5 bases and the V segment lost 4 bases, leaving 8 bases of the junction unmatched. This CDR3 is built from 14 residues. From germline, CDR1 is SQVTM and CDR2 ANQGSEA. In DNA form, the CDR3 reads TGCAGCGTTGGAAAGGCGGGACTAGCTGAGACCCAGTACTTC. Its protein is CSVGKAGLAETQYF.

This clone was recorded only once. This sequence joins TRBV5-1 and TRBJ2-3; 7 nucleotides agree with TRBD1. Germline CDR1 and CDR2: SGHRS and YFSETQ. This CDR3 region has 14 residues. Trimming removed 0 bases from V and 4 bases from J; junction bases left unmatched: 2. The CDR3 DNA sequence: TGCGCCAGCAGCTTGGACAGGGGTGCAGATACGCAGTATTTT. Its protein product is CASSLDRGADTQYF.

The genes are TRBV7-6 and TRBJ1-1; D is uncertain. The CDR3 has 14 amino acids. Trimming removed 2 bases at V and 2 bases at J, with 9 bases between. Per germline, CDR1 SGHVS and CDR2 FNYEAQ. CDR3: CASSLSSPNTEAFF. The CDR3 bases are TGTGCCAGCAGCTTATCTTCACCAAACACTGAAGCTTTCTTT.

As DNA, the CDR3 is TGTGCCAGCAGCTTAGGGGGGGCCGTGGATACGCAGTATTTT. It encodes CASSLGGAVDTQYF. The chain carries TRBV7-9 and TRBJ2-3; D might be TRBD1 or TRBD2, each matching 6 bases. V was pared by 1 base and J by 6 bases, with 11 bases between. The CDR3 has 14 amino acids. The germline V gene has CDR1 SEHNR and CDR2 FQNEAQ (reference sequence).

The chain couples TRBV19 to TRBJ1-3, with D maybe TRBD1 (5 bases). The V gene lost 0 bases and the J gene lost 0 bases, with 15 bases spanning the gap. The CDR3 extends over 18 amino acids. Germline V gives CDR1 LNHDA, CDR2 SQIVND (reference sequence). As DNA, the CDR3 is TGTGCCAGTAGTATAGAGGTTTCGGGGCCGTTCTCTGGAAACACCATATATTTT. It translates to CASSIEVSGPFSGNTIYF.

The CDR3 region has the DNA TGCAGTGCTGCCAACACTGAAGCTTTCTTT. Protein product: CSAANTEAFF. The chain links TRBV20-1 to TRBJ1-1, with D unclear. Trimming removed 5 bases from V and 2 bases from J, with 3 bases in between. Germline CDR1 is DFQATT and CDR2 is SNEGSKA (reference sequence). The CDR3 extends over 10 amino acids.

The chain combines TRBV19 with TRBJ2-7, with a weak D call TRBD2 (5 bases). CDR3 length equals 16 residues. CDR1 LNHDA and CDR2 SQIVND come from the germline V gene (reference sequence). Trimming removed 1 base at V and 0 bases at J, with 13 bases between. CDR3 region: CASSIGFGGGSYEQYF. The CDR3 DNA is TGTGCCAGTAGTATAGGTTTTGGCGGAGGCTCCTACGAGCAGTACTTC.

This sequence joins TRBV5-4 and TRBJ2-1, with a weak D call TRBD2 (5 bases). The germline V gene has CDR1 SGHNT and CDR2 YYREEE (reference sequence). The CDR3 is 16 amino acids. V gave up 0 bases and J gave up 4 bases, with 14 bases separating them. The CDR3 sequence is CASSLVRGLNYNEQFF. CDR3 sequence (DNA): TGTGCCAGCAGCTTGGTACGTGGACTCAATTACAATGAGCAGTTCTTC.

The chain carries TRBV10-3 and TRBJ2-2; 12 nucleotides align to TRBD2. The CDR3 is 14 amino acids. Unmatched junction bases numbered 2, after V lost 9 bases and J lost 3 bases. CDR1 and CDR2 from the germline V gene are ENHRY and SYGVKD. CDR3 in amino acids: CAIRTSGDTGELFF. The CDR3 region has the DNA TGTGCCATTAGGACTAGCGGGGACACCGGGGAGCTGTTTTTT.

The rearrangement links TRBV7-6 to TRBJ1-2; no firm D call. The CDR3 covers 14 residues. V lost 1 base, J lost 5 bases, and 11 bases lay in between. Germline V gene sequence: CDR1 SGHVS, CDR2 FNYEAQ. The chain's CDR3 is CASSLDPLGYGYTF. The CDR3 region has the DNA TGTGCCAGCAGCTTAGATCCCTTAGGGTATGGCTACACCTTC.

The rearrangement links TRBV2 to TRBJ2-1; a weak D match, TRBD2 (6 bases). The V gene's germline CDR1 is SNHLY and CDR2 FYNNEI. Trimming cost V 4 bases and J 2 bases, with 15 bases left between them. This CDR3 has 16 residues. CDR3: CASSVPGGMPYNEQFF. In DNA, the CDR3 is TGTGCCAGCAGTGTTCCTGGGGGGATGCCCTACAATGAGCAGTTCTTC. The full variable domain, with the rest looked up from reference TRBV2 and TRBJ2-1, is EPEVTQTPSHQVTQMGQEVILRCVPISNHLYFYWYRQILGQKVEFLVSFYNNEISEKSEIFDDQFSVERPDGSNFTLKIRSTKLEDSAMYFCASSVPGGMPYNEQFFGPGTRLTVL.

The rearrangement uses TRBV4-1 and TRBJ2-4; D is perhaps TRBD2 (6 bases). The length of the CDR3 is 15 residues. Germline V lookup: CDR1 MGHRA, CDR2 YSYEKL. V lost 1 base to trimming and J lost 3 bases, with 10 bases between them. Written as DNA, the CDR3 is TGCGCCAGCAGCCAAGGGGAGGTTGGCAAAAACATTCAGTACTTC. This sequence encodes CASSQGEVGKNIQYF.

This clone was seen a single time. A much larger clone differs from this one at a single base, so this may be a read error. The genes are TRBV24-1 and TRBJ1-2, with D possibly matching TRBD1 (5 bases). Trimming took off 7 bases at V and 8 bases at J, with 22 bases between the two ends. This CDR3 is built from 15 residues. In germline, CDR1 is KGHDR, CDR2 SFDVKD. The chain's CDR3 is CATSDGDAPVFGYTF. The CDR3 nucleotides read TGTGCCACCAGCGACGGGGACGCCCCCGTTTTCGGCTACACCTTC.

In its sample, this clone was seen once. The chain is built from TRBV2 and TRBJ2-7; TRBD2 matches at 9 bases. The CDR3 has 15 residues. V shed 0 bases, J shed 2 bases, and the junction held 2 bases outside the gene matches. The V gene's germline CDR1 is SNHLY and CDR2 FYNNEI. This CDR3 is CASSEASGGTYEQYF. CDR3 coding DNA: TGTGCCAGCAGTGAAGCTAGCGGGGGCACCTACGAGCAGTACTTC.